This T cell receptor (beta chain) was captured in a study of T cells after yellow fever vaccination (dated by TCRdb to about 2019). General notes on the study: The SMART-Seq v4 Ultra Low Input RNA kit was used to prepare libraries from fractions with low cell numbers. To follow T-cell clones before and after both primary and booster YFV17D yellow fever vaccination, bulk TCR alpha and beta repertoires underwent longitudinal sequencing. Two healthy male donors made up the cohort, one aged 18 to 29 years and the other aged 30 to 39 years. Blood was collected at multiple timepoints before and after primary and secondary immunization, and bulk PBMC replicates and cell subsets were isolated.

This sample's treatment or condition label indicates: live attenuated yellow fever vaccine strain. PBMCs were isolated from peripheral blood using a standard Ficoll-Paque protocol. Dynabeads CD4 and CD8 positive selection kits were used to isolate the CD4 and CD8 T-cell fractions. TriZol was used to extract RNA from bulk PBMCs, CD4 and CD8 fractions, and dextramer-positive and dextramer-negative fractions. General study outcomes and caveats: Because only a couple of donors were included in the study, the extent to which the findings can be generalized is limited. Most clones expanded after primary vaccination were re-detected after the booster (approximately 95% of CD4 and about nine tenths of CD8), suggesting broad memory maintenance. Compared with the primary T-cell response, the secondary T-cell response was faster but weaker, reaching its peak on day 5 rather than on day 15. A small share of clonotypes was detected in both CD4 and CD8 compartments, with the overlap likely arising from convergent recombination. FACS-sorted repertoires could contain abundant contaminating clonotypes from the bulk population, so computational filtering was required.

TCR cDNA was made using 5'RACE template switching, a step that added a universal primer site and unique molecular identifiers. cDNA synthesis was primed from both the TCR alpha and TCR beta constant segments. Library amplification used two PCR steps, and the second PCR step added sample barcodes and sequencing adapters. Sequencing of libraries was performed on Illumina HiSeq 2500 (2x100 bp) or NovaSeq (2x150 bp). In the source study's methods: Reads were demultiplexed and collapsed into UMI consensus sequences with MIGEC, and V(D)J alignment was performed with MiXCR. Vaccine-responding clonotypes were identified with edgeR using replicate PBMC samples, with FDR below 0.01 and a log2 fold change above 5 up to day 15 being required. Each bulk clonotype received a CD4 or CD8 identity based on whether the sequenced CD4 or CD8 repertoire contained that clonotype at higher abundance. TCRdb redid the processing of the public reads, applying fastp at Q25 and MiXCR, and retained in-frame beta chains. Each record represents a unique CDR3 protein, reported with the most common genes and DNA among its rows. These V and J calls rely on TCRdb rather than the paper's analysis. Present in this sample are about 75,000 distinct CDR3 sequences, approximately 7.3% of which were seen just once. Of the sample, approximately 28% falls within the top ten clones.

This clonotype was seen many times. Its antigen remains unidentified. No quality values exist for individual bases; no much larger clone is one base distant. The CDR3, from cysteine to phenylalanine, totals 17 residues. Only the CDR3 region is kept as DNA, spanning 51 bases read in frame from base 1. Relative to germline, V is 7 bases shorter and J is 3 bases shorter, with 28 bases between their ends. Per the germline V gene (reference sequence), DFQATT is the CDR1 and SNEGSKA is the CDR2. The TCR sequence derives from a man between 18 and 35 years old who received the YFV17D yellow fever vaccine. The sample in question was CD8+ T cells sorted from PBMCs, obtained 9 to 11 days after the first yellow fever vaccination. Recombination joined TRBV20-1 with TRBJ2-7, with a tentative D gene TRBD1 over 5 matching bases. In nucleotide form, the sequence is TGCAGTGTCAGGTTCCTTAACCAGGGATTAGGGGACTACGAGCAGTACTTC. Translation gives CSVRFLNQGLGDYEQYF.